This TCR beta chain was sequenced during a study of tumor-infiltrating lymphocytes in localized non-small cell lung cancer. Study-wide context: From each patient, both tumor and uninvolved lung, non-adjacent to tumor, were sampled. General study findings and limits: TCR sequencing covered a subset of patients with enough tissue. Tumor T-cell fraction was not associated with recurrence-free survival. No T-cell fraction difference was seen between IM1 and IM2 tumors.

As for this clone: The target antigen is unknown.

J lost 6 bases, V lost 3 bases, and 7 bases had no gene match. Germline loops: CDR1 SGHTS, CDR2 YDEGEE. This CDR3 spans 14 amino acids. TCRdb's table, derived via immunoSEQ multiplex PCR, lists solely in-frame clones and lacks some. This sample yields about 18,000 clones, of which 55% to 80% are seen a single time; around 4.5% belongs to the top ten. The receptor was derived from a human donor with non-small cell lung cancer. Sequencing was done on a sample of lung tumor tissue. The chain uses TRBV5-8 and TRBJ2-7, with TRBD1 matching over 9 bases. The DNA for the CDR3 is TGTGCCAGCAGCTCGAGACAGGGGGTAGTCGAGCAGTACTTC. It yields the protein CASSSRQGVVEQYF. The full variable domain, rest sourced from reference TRBV5-8 and TRBJ2-7, is EAGVTQSPTHLIKTRGQQATLRCSPISGHTSVYWYQQALGLGLQFLLWYDEGEERNRGNFPPRFSGRQFPNYSSELNVNALELEDSALYLCASSSRQGVVEQYFGPGTRLTVT.